This T cell receptor (beta chain) was profiled in a study of T cell changes during pregnancy in multiple sclerosis (dated by TCRdb to the late 2010s). Some background on the complete study: Changes in the T cell repertoire over the course of pregnancy were examined in this study in women with multiple sclerosis.

Looking up the germline V gene (reference sequence) yields CDR1 MNHNY and CDR2 SVGAGI. Counted from cysteine to phenylalanine, this CDR3 has 15 amino acids. Only the CDR3 part of the read is kept: 45 bases, read in frame from the first base. Trimming costs V 6 bases and J 1 base, and their ends lie 15 bases apart. Library construction relied on the immunoSEQ multiplex PCR assay. TCRdb carries this immuneACCESS record with in-frame sequences only. Its versions omit some clonotypes, under half of them owing to an unresolved V gene in the studies checked, with the rest unexplained. This sample holds around 81,000 clones; roughly 92% were observed only once. The ten biggest clones cover over 3.5% of the sample. A word on this clone: Its recognized antigen is unknown. Base-call qualities are not available, and no considerably larger clone is one nucleotide away.

The source was peripheral blood, collected after pregnancy. This TCR derives from a female donor in good health, enrolled as a control in a pregnancy study. Recombination joined TRBV6-6 with TRBJ2-5; TRBD2 is perhaps the D gene, given 6 matching bases. The CDR3 protein: CASRGARGFQETQYF. The nucleotides read TGTGCCAGCAGAGGAGCACGGGGGTTCCAAGAGACCCAGTACTTC.